The sample holds many counts of the clone carrying this T cell receptor beta chain. Antigen specificity is unknown. The germline V and J ends were trimmed by 5 bases and 4 bases, with 11 bases remaining between them. Germline assignment: CDR1 MNHEY and CDR2 SMNVEV (reference sequence). The CDR3 contains 13 residues. The sample belongs to a study of breast tumors, draining lymph nodes, adjacent tissues. Overall study results and limits: Most tumor T cells seemingly derive from lymph node, then expand in tumor. That most tumor T cells come from lymph nodes remained unproven. Compared with lymph nodes, tumors were less diverse; compared with nontumor tissue, more. Luminal-like breast cancer showed significantly greater tumor-nontumor repertoire similarity than basal-like breast cancer did.

Axillary draining lymph nodes of breast cancer patients supplied the node samples. TCRdb called the multiplex PCR reads again in MiXCR, with one record for every CDR3 protein. The table includes fewer than 150,000 distinct CDR3 sequences, less than 25% detected once. The source is a female donor with breast cancer. Some clones in this sample may be carry-over from other donors' samples. The sequenced material came from axillary lymph node tissue. This chain connects TRBV27 to TRBJ1-2; D might be TRBD1 (5 bases). The CDR3 reads CASSLGEGYGYTF. CDR3 nucleotide sequence: TGTGCCAGCAGTCTAGGGGAGGGCTATGGCTACACCTTC.